The clone carrying this T cell receptor beta chain occurred a few times. Its antigen remains unknown. The data are from a study of blood T cells in healthy people across ages. Study results and limitations: Naive T cell percentage showed a strong correlation with TCR beta diversity. In long-lived donors, naive CD4+ cell counts and diversity exceeded those of aged donors.

With a J-beta primer mix and a sample-barcoded 5' primer, a second PCR ran 7 to 11 cycles. TCRdb redid the calling of the 5' RACE reads with MiXCR, one entry per CDR3 protein. The data show about 1.8 million distinct CDR3 sequences, just under 50% seen once. The CDR3 loop spans 14 amino acids. J lost 5 bases, V lost 6 bases, and 8 bases had no gene match. This TCR derives from a woman aged 40 to 50 in good health. Sequenced sample: blood. J is TRBJ1-2 and V is TRBV12-3 or TRBV12-4, with 8 bases lining up with TRBD1. The CDR3 bases are TGTGCCAGCAGACCAGGGGGCTCCGTGTATGGCTACACCTTC. Translating it yields CASRPGGSVYGYTF.